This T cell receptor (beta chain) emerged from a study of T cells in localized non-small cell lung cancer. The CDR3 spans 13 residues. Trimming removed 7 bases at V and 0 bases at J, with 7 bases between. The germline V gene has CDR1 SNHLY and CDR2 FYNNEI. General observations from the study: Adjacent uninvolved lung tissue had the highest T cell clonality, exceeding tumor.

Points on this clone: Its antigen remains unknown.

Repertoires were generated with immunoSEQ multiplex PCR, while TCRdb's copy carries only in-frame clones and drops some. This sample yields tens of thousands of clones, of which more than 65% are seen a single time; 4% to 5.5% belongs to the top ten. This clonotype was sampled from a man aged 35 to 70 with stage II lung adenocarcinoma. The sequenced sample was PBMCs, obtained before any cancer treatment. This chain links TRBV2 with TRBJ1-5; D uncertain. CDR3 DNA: TGTGCCAGCACCGTAAATAGCAATCAGCCCCAGCATTTT. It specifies CASTVNSNQPQHF.